Following are 25 T cell receptor beta chains from one sample sequenced in a study of T cell repertoires in cytomegalovirus infection. TCRdb used MiXCR to reprocess the reads, holding one entry per CDR3 protein. The profile shows about 490,000 distinct CDR3 sequences, 16% of them singletons. Sequencing was carried out using CD8+ T cells from PBMCs. These TCRs come from a human donor in good health (CMV status not recorded). Some clones in this sample may be carry-over from other donors' samples.

This clonotype was counted only a few times. The rearrangement joins TRBV2 to TRBJ2-1; 8 nucleotides agree with TRBD2. The CDR3 totals 13 residues. The germline gives CDR1 SNHLY, CDR2 FYNNEI. The J segment lost 5 bases and the V segment lost 8 bases, leaving 5 bases of the junction unmatched. The chain's CDR3 is CASWLAGHNEQFF. CDR3 coding DNA: TGTGCCAGCTGGCTAGCGGGCCACAATGAGCAGTTCTTC.

This clonotype was recorded many times. The gene calls are TRBV15 and TRBJ2-1; D not certain. V was shortened by 3 bases and J by 4 bases, with 7 bases between the two germline ends. The CDR3 contains 13 residues. Germline assignment: CDR1 LNHNV and CDR2 YYDKDF (reference sequence). DNA of the CDR3: TGTGCCACCAGCAGTGTAGGGTACAATGAGCAGTTCTTC. It specifies CATSSVGYNEQFF.

The chain recombines TRBV6-1 with TRBJ1-2, with D possibly TRBD1 on 6 matching bases. The germline V gene has CDR1 MNHNS and CDR2 SASEGT. The CDR3 consists of 13 residues. V dropped 8 bases and J dropped 8 bases, with 18 bases sitting between them. The CDR3 coding sequence is TGTGCCAGCCTAACCCCCGGGGGACACGGCTACACCTTC. Protein: CASLTPGGHGYTF.

This clonotype came up many times. The chain has TRBV2 and TRBJ1-1; tentatively, D is TRBD1 (5 bases). CDR1 SNHLY and CDR2 FYNNEI come from the germline V gene. V dropped 6 bases and J dropped 7 bases, with 18 bases sitting between them. The CDR3 has 14 amino acids. CDR3 amino acids: CASRHGGEEVEAFF. CDR3 sequence (DNA): TGTGCCAGCAGACATGGGGGGGAAGAAGTTGAAGCTTTCTTT.

This clonotype was recorded at least ten times. The chain has TRBV6-1 and TRBJ2-7; D is undetermined. The V gene lost 2 bases and the J gene lost 3 bases, with 11 bases spanning the gap. The CDR3 is 14 amino acids. Looked up from germline, CDR1 is MNHNS and CDR2 is SASEGT. The chain's CDR3 is CASSEIGQIYEQYF. DNA for the CDR3: TGTGCCAGCAGTGAAATCGGCCAGATCTACGAGCAGTACTTC.

This clonotype was observed many times. The V gene is TRBV7-6, the J gene TRBJ2-7; 9 positions match TRBD1. Germline-derived CDR1 and CDR2 are SGHVS and FNYEAQ. The CDR3 contains 14 residues. J gave up 5 bases and V 6 bases, and 8 bases lay outside the gene matches. The CDR3 loop reads CASRPGQGLDEQYF. The CDR3 nucleotides are TGTGCCAGCAGACCGGGACAGGGTCTCGACGAGCAGTACTTC. The full variable domain, rest sourced from reference TRBV7-6 and TRBJ2-7, is GAGVSQSPRYKVTKRGQDVALRCDPISGHVSLYWYRQALGQGPEFLTYFNYEAQQDKSGLPNDRFSAERPEGSISTLTIQRTEQRDSAMYRCASRPGQGLDEQYFGPGTRLTVT.

About this clonotype: A much bigger clone sits one base away, suggesting this may be a read error. This sequence joins TRBV15 and TRBJ1-2; no clear D. This CDR3 is 18 amino acids long. Germline CDR1 LNHNV, CDR2 YYDKDF (reference sequence). V lost 1 base and J 4 bases, leaving 22 bases between the germline ends. The CDR3 DNA is TGTGCCACCAGCAGAGGAGGTAACCTCGAGTCCGCCTTCTATGGCTACACCTTC. The encoded protein is CATSRGGNLESAFYGYTF.

The table lists this clonotype with a few counts. This chain connects TRBV4-2 to TRBJ1-4; the D gene is possibly TRBD1 (5 bases). The CDR3 has 13 residues. Germline CDR1 and CDR2: LGHNA and YNFKEQ. Trimming cost V 3 bases and J 6 bases, with 8 bases left between them. Here the CDR3 DNA reads TGTGCCAGCAGCCAGAGGGGAGATGAAAAACTGTTTTTT. It specifies CASSQRGDEKLFF.

The chain links TRBV5-4 to TRBJ2-7; 10 bases are shared with TRBD1. J lost 7 bases, V lost 5 bases, and 0 bases had no gene match. From germline, CDR1 is SGHNT and CDR2 YYREEE (reference sequence). This CDR3 has 11 residues. CDR3 sequence reads: CASRDRGEQYF. In nucleotides, the CDR3 is TGTGCCAGCAGGGACAGGGGGGAGCAGTACTTC.

In this sample, this clonotype turned up a few times. This chain joins TRBV4-1 and TRBJ1-1; no clear D. The CDR3 has 15 residues. The germline V gene encodes CDR1 MGHRA and CDR2 YSYEKL. V lost 1 base to trimming and J lost 0 bases, with 9 bases between them. CDR3 coding DNA: TGCGCCAGCAGCCAAGCGAGCCGGTTGAACACTGAAGCTTTCTTT. Translated: CASSQASRLNTEAFF.

This clonotype was picked up many times. The gene calls are TRBV28 and TRBJ1-4, with D tentatively TRBD1 (6 bases). The CDR3 is 14 residues long. The V gene's germline CDR1 is MDHEN and CDR2 SYDVKM. V shed 3 bases and J shed 8 bases, with 13 bases lying between them. As DNA, the CDR3 is TGTGCCAGCAGTTTGACAGGTCTTGGCGAAAAACTGTTTTTT. Translation gives CASSLTGLGEKLFF.

This chain connects TRBV7-9 to TRBJ2-2; D might be TRBD2 (6 bases). The germline V gene has CDR1 SEHNR and CDR2 FQNEAQ (reference sequence). V gave up 4 bases and J gave up 1 base, with 13 bases separating them. The CDR3 loop spans 16 amino acids. Here the CDR3 reads CASSSLTGRNTGELFF. DNA of the CDR3: TGTGCCAGCAGCTCCCTTACCGGGAGGAACACCGGGGAGCTGTTTTTT.

This clonotype was detected many times. The rearrangement joins TRBV12-3 or TRBV12-4 to TRBJ2-3; TRBD2 agrees at 16 bases. The V segment lost 2 bases and the J segment 5 bases; nucleotides outside the gene matches: 7. CDR3 length: 18 amino acids. CDR3 loop: CASSLTGLAGGPGDTQYF. CDR3 DNA: TGTGCCAGCAGTTTAACGGGACTAGCGGGAGGGCCGGGAGATACGCAGTATTTT.

This clonotype was recorded at least ten times. This chain connects TRBV7-3 to TRBJ2-1, with D perhaps matching TRBD2 (6 bases). This CDR3 has 15 residues. V dropped 2 bases and J dropped 4 bases, with 12 bases sitting between them. Germline CDR1 SGHTA, CDR2 FQGTGA. The CDR3 nucleotides read TGTGCCAGCAGCTTAGACGCGGGGCCGTACAATGAGCAGTTCTTC. Translated, it gives CASSLDAGPYNEQFF.

There are many counts of this clonotype. The chain carries TRBV6-1 and TRBJ2-7; 9 nucleotides agree with TRBD1. The CDR3 runs 15 residues. Germline V CDR1 and CDR2: MNHNS, SASEGT. V lost 2 bases and J lost 2; bases outside the gene matches: 4. The CDR3, as DNA: TGTGCCAGCAGTGAATGGGGACAGGGCCCCTACGAGCAGTACTTC. Translation gives CASSEWGQGPYEQYF.

This clonotype was counted at least ten times. V gene TRBV7-9 combines with J gene TRBJ1-1, with TRBD1 as a possible D gene (5 bases). In germline, CDR1 is SEHNR, CDR2 FQNEAQ (reference sequence). V was pared by 3 bases and J by 4 bases, with 6 bases between. This CDR3 spans 12 amino acids. The CDR3 reads CASSLGVTEAFF. CDR3 nucleotides: TGTGCCAGCAGCTTGGGGGTCACTGAAGCTTTCTTT.

To note about this clonotype: A much larger clone sits a single nucleotide away, making a read error possible. V and J are TRBV6-2 or TRBV6-3 and TRBJ2-3, with 16 bases lining up with TRBD2. Germline-derived CDR1 and CDR2 are MNHEY and SVGEGT. V shed 2 bases, J shed 5 bases, and the junction held 10 bases outside the gene matches. There are 19 residues in the CDR3. CDR3 bases: TGTGCCAGCAGTTACCGTCCCGGGACTAGCGGGGGGGCGGGAGATACGCAGTATTTT. Translated, it gives CASSYRPGTSGGAGDTQYF.

This clonotype turned up a few times. The chain recombines TRBV7-9 with TRBJ2-7; TRBD2 matches at 7 bases. CDR1 and CDR2 (germline): SEHNR, FQNEAQ (reference sequence). The CDR3 consists of 15 residues. Trimming at V came to 0 bases and at J to 6 bases, leaving 8 bases not matched to a gene. As DNA, the CDR3 is TGTGCCAGCAGCTTAGCTGGGGGGGACTACTCCGAGCAGTACTTC. This sequence encodes CASSLAGGDYSEQYF. The whole variable domain, remainder taken from reference TRBV7-9 and TRBJ2-7, is DTGVSQNPRHKITKRGQNVTFRCDPISEHNRLYWYRQTLGQGPEFLTYFQNEAQLEKSRLLSDRFSAERPKGSFSTLEIQRTEQGDSAMYLCASSLAGGDYSEQYFGPGTRLTVT.

This clonotype has at least ten counts. The chain uses TRBV7-3 and TRBJ2-5; the match to TRBD2 covers 7 bases. Germline assignment: CDR1 SGHTA and CDR2 FQGTGA. This CDR3 is 15 amino acids long. V shed 2 bases, J shed 5 bases, and the junction held 8 bases outside the gene matches. CDR3 loop: CASSLSGTNAETQYF. The CDR3 bases are TGTGCCAGCAGCTTATCCGGGACTAACGCGGAGACCCAGTACTTC.

V usage is TRBV7-9 and J usage is TRBJ2-7; 7 bases map to TRBD2. V was clipped by 1 base and J by 2 bases; unmatched bases: 8. The CDR3 runs to 16 residues. The germline CDR1 and CDR2 sequences are SEHNR and FQNEAQ (reference sequence). The CDR3 sequence: CASSLGPASGAYEQYF. The CDR3 coding sequence is TGTGCCAGCAGCTTAGGGCCGGCTAGCGGAGCCTACGAGCAGTACTTC.

This rearrangement joins TRBV30 to TRBJ1-1; D remains unclear. The CDR3 runs to 11 residues. The V gene's germline CDR1 is GTSNPN and CDR2 SVGIG (reference sequence). Trimming shortened V by 0 bases and J by 7 bases, and 6 bases separated the two germline ends. DNA for the CDR3: TGTGCCTGGAGTGTACGGCTTGAAGCTTTCTTT. Its protein is CAWSVRLEAFF. Full variable domain (missing parts from reference TRBV30 and TRBJ1-1): SQTIHQWPATLVQPVGSPLSLECTVEGTSNPNLYWYRQAAGRGLQLLFYSVGIGQISSEVPQNLSASRPQDRQFILSSKKLLLSDSGFYLCAWSVRLEAFFGQGTRLTVV.

The chain joins TRBV25-1 to TRBJ1-1, with D uncertain. The CDR3 is 14 amino acids. V was shortened by 2 bases and J by 0 bases, with 7 bases between the two germline ends. Germline lookup yields CDR1 MGHDK and CDR2 SYGVNS. In DNA form, the CDR3 reads TGTGCCAGCAGTGAACAGCTTATGAACACTGAAGCTTTCTTT. This gives the protein CASSEQLMNTEAFF.

The chain employs TRBV4-1 and TRBJ2-5, with TRBD2 matching 14 bases. This CDR3 has 18 amino acids. J gave up 4 bases and V 1 base, and 8 bases lay outside the gene matches. Germline loops: CDR1 MGHRA, CDR2 YSYEKL. CDR3 residues: CASSQAYPGLAGVETQYF. DNA of the CDR3: TGCGCCAGCAGCCAAGCTTACCCGGGACTAGCGGGAGTAGAGACCCAGTACTTC.

This clonotype has just a few counts. The CDR3 loop is CASSEALRLAGGRYNEQFF. In nucleotides, the CDR3 is TGTGCCAGCAGTGAAGCGCTCCGACTAGCGGGGGGGCGTTACAATGAGCAGTTCTTC. This chain joins TRBV6-1 and TRBJ2-1, with 14 bases fitting TRBD2. CDR3 length: 19 amino acids. CDR1 is MNHNS, CDR2 SASEGT, per germline. The ends lost 0 bases at V and 4 bases at J; junction bases unmatched: 8.

This clonotype was observed many times. This chain uses TRBV27 with TRBJ2-7, with 7 bases fitting TRBD2. From germline, CDR1 is MNHEY and CDR2 SMNVEV (reference sequence). This CDR3 is built from 19 residues. Trimming removed 4 bases from V and 0 bases from J; junction bases left unmatched: 18. CDR3: CASSSSIGPAGDRSYEQYF. The CDR3 DNA reads as TGTGCCAGCAGTTCCTCTATCGGGCCGGCGGGGGATCGCTCCTACGAGCAGTACTTC.